A selection of T cell receptor beta chains follows, all from one sample in a study of T cell responses to AZD1222 COVID-19 vaccine. This table comes from immunoSEQ multiplex PCR, and its TCRdb copy is limited to in-frame clones, with some not included. The data contain some 60,000 clones, more than 60% of them singletons. The sequencing used peripheral blood, collected 28 days after the second AZD1222 dose. These receptors were taken from an adult who received the AZD1222 COVID-19 vaccine. CDR3s include the opening cysteine and the closing phenylalanine or tryptophan. A D gene is named only where the DNA matches it firmly. The size entry is marked missing in some rows and otherwise reads once, few, many or a size class.

v_gene: TRBV6-5
d_gene: NA
j_gene: TRBJ1-2
abundance: NA
CDR3nt: TGTGCCAGCAGTTCGGCGGGACTCCCGGACACCTATGGCTACACCTTC
CDR3aa: CASSSAGLPDTYGYTF

v_gene: TRBV18
d_gene: NA
j_gene: TRBJ1-5
abundance: NA
CDR3nt: TGTGCCAGCTCACCTGACAGAAATCAGCCCCAGCATTTT
CDR3aa: CASSPDRNQPQHF

v_gene: TRBV5-1
d_gene: NA
j_gene: TRBJ2-5
abundance: few
CDR3nt: TGCGCCAGCAGCTTCGACACCGAAGAGACCCAGTACTTC
CDR3aa: CASSFDTEETQYF

v_gene: TRBV27
d_gene: TRBD1
j_gene: TRBJ1-6
abundance: NA
CDR3nt: TGTGCCAGCAGCTCACACGCCCAGGGGGCCGATAATTCACCCCTCCACTTT
CDR3aa: CASSSHAQGADNSPLHF

v_gene: TRBV12-3/TRBV12-4
d_gene: NA
j_gene: TRBJ1-1
abundance: NA
CDR3nt: TGTGCCAGCAGCCCTTTTGGTATCCGAGAAGCTTTCTTT
CDR3aa: CASSPFGIREAFF

v_gene: TRBV2
d_gene: NA
j_gene: TRBJ2-7
abundance: NA
CDR3nt: TGTGCCAGCAGGTCGCGCAGCACTTACGAGCAGTACTTC
CDR3aa: CASRSRSTYEQYF

v_gene: TRBV12-5
d_gene: TRBD2
j_gene: TRBJ2-1
abundance: NA
CDR3nt: TGTGCTAGTGGTTCCGGGACTAGCATTTTTGAGCAGTTCTTC
CDR3aa: CASGSGTSIFEQFF

v_gene: TRBV9
d_gene: TRBD2
j_gene: TRBJ2-2
abundance: once
CDR3nt: TGTGCCAGCAGCGTAGGACCGGGGGGGGACACCGGGGAGCTGTTTTTT
CDR3aa: CASSVGPGGDTGELFF

v_gene: TRBV15
d_gene: NA
j_gene: TRBJ1-6
abundance: NA
CDR3nt: TGTGCCACCAGCAGAGACAGGGGCGAGGGCTCACCCCTCCACTTT
CDR3aa: CATSRDRGEGSPLHF

v_gene: TRBV19
d_gene: TRBD1
j_gene: TRBJ2-7
abundance: NA
CDR3nt: TGTGCCAGTAGTACTCCTACAGGGGGCTCCTACGAGCAGTACTTC
CDR3aa: CASSTPTGGSYEQYF

v_gene: TRBV18
d_gene: NA
j_gene: TRBJ2-3
abundance: NA
CDR3nt: TGTGCCAGCTCACCACCTACCCTCACAGATACGCAGTATTTT
CDR3aa: CASSPPTLTDTQYF

v_gene: TRBV5-8
d_gene: TRBD1
j_gene: TRBJ1-5
abundance: NA
CDR3nt: TGTGCCAGCAGCTTCCTGACAGGGGCCAGTCAGCCCCAGCATTTT
CDR3aa: CASSFLTGASQPQHF

v_gene: TRBV27
d_gene: NA
j_gene: TRBJ1-5
abundance: NA
CDR3nt: TGTGCCAGCAGTCCCTCCCGGGGTCAGCCCCAGCATTTT
CDR3aa: CASSPSRGQPQHF

v_gene: TRBV6-5
d_gene: TRBD1
j_gene: TRBJ1-6
abundance: NA
CDR3nt: TGTGCCAGCAGAGATCACAGGGGGCCTAATTCACCCCTCCACTTT
CDR3aa: CASRDHRGPNSPLHF

v_gene: TRBV7-6
d_gene: NA
j_gene: TRBJ1-1
abundance: NA
CDR3nt: TGTGCCAGCAGCACAATCCAGGGTTCTACTGAAGCTTTCTTT
CDR3aa: CASSTIQGSTEAFF

v_gene: TRBV18
d_gene: NA
j_gene: TRBJ2-3
abundance: NA
CDR3nt: TGTGCCAGCTCACCGAAGTCGGAGGGGCCTTCCAATTTT
CDR3aa: CASSPKSEGPSNF

v_gene: TRBV5-5
d_gene: TRBD1
j_gene: TRBJ2-1
abundance: few
CDR3nt: TGTGCCAGCAGCCGCGGGACCGGGACAGGGATAAATGAGCAGTTCTTC
CDR3aa: CASSRGTGTGINEQFF

v_gene: TRBV7-9
d_gene: TRBD1
j_gene: TRBJ2-1
abundance: once
CDR3nt: TGTGCCAGCAGCTTAGGTGGGACAGGGGGCTTCGATGAGCAGTTCTTC
CDR3aa: CASSLGGTGGFDEQFF

v_gene: TRBV5-6
d_gene: NA
j_gene: TRBJ2-5
abundance: once
CDR3nt: TGTGCCAGCAGCTTGGAACAGGGTCGTAAGACCCAGTACTTC
CDR3aa: CASSLEQGRKTQYF

v_gene: TRBV9
d_gene: TRBD1
j_gene: TRBJ1-1
abundance: NA
CDR3nt: TGTGCCAGCAGCGCCACAGGGGACACGAACACTGAAGCTTTCTTT
CDR3aa: CASSATGDTNTEAFF

v_gene: TRBV4-2
d_gene: TRBD2
j_gene: TRBJ2-1
abundance: NA
CDR3nt: TGTGCCAGCAGCCAAGACCATCTAGCGGGGCATTACAATGAGCAGTTCTTC
CDR3aa: CASSQDHLAGHYNEQFF

v_gene: TRBV6-5
d_gene: TRBD1
j_gene: TRBJ2-7
abundance: few
CDR3nt: TGTGCCAGCAGTTTCGGGACAGGTGTCTACGAGCAGTACTTC
CDR3aa: CASSFGTGVYEQYF

v_gene: TRBV6-6
d_gene: NA
j_gene: TRBJ2-7
abundance: NA
CDR3nt: TGTGCCAGCAGTTACTCGGGGGCCTACGAGCAGTACTTC
CDR3aa: CASSYSGAYEQYF

v_gene: TRBV9
d_gene: TRBD2
j_gene: TRBJ2-1
abundance: NA
CDR3nt: TGTGCCAGCAGCGTAAAAAGCGGGGGCAATGAGCAGTTCTTC
CDR3aa: CASSVKSGGNEQFF

v_gene: TRBV11-1
d_gene: TRBD1
j_gene: TRBJ2-7
abundance: NA
CDR3nt: TGTGCCAGCAGCGTCTTGACAGGGGGAGGTGAGCAGTACTTC
CDR3aa: CASSVLTGGGEQYF

v_gene: TRBV2
d_gene: NA
j_gene: TRBJ1-2
abundance: NA
CDR3nt: TGTGCCAGCACTCCAAGCCTCGATTCTATAAGCTACACCTTC
CDR3aa: CASTPSLDSISYTF

v_gene: TRBV6-1
d_gene: NA
j_gene: TRBJ2-1
abundance: NA
CDR3nt: TGTGCCAGCAGGGGCGGTGTGGGTGAGCAGTTCTTC
CDR3aa: CASRGGVGEQFF

v_gene: TRBV6-5
d_gene: NA
j_gene: TRBJ2-7
abundance: NA
CDR3nt: TGTGCCAGCAGTTACTCGTCAGGGTCACCGTACGAGCAGTACTTC
CDR3aa: CASSYSSGSPYEQYF

v_gene: TRBV19
d_gene: TRBD1
j_gene: TRBJ1-4
abundance: NA
CDR3nt: TGTGCCAGTAGTACAGACAGGGGAGGAGAAAAACTGTTTTTT
CDR3aa: CASSTDRGGEKLFF

v_gene: TRBV11-2
d_gene: TRBD2
j_gene: TRBJ2-5
abundance: NA
CDR3nt: TGTGCCAGCAGCCAAAATGGCCCGACTAGCGGGGGGGAGACCCAGTACTTC
CDR3aa: CASSQNGPTSGGETQYF

v_gene: TRBV9
d_gene: TRBD1
j_gene: TRBJ2-7
abundance: NA
CDR3nt: TGTGCCAGCAGCGTAGCGTCCGGGACAGCCTACGAGCAGTACTTC
CDR3aa: CASSVASGTAYEQYF

v_gene: TRBV19
d_gene: TRBD1
j_gene: TRBJ1-2
abundance: NA
CDR3nt: TGTGCCAGTAGTGAGGGACAGGGGAATCGGGGGCTCTATGGCTACACCTTC
CDR3aa: CASSEGQGNRGLYGYTF

v_gene: TRBV7-3
d_gene: NA
j_gene: TRBJ2-2
abundance: NA
CDR3nt: TGTGCCAGCAGCCAGGCAGGAGGAACCGGGGAGCTGTTTTTT
CDR3aa: CASSQAGGTGELFF

v_gene: TRBV2
d_gene: TRBD1
j_gene: TRBJ1-2
abundance: NA
CDR3nt: TGTGCCAGCAGTCAAGAGACAGGGTCGGAGGGCTACACCTTC
CDR3aa: CASSQETGSEGYTF

v_gene: TRBV6-2/TRBV6-3
d_gene: NA
j_gene: TRBJ1-2
abundance: NA
CDR3nt: TGTGCCAGCAGTTACTCACCAGGCCGGGACTATGGCTACACCTTC
CDR3aa: CASSYSPGRDYGYTF

v_gene: TRBV9
d_gene: NA
j_gene: TRBJ2-3
abundance: NA
CDR3nt: TGTGCCAGCAGCGTAACCAGCGACACTAGCACAGATACGCAGTATTTT
CDR3aa: CASSVTSDTSTDTQYF

v_gene: TRBV19
d_gene: NA
j_gene: TRBJ1-3
abundance: NA
CDR3nt: TGTGCCAGTAGTATGGTGGCAACCTCTGGAAACACCATATATTTT
CDR3aa: CASSMVATSGNTIYF

v_gene: TRBV16
d_gene: NA
j_gene: TRBJ1-1
abundance: NA
CDR3nt: TGTGCCAGCAGCCATCGGGAAGCTTTCTTT
CDR3aa: CASSHREAFF

v_gene: TRBV27
d_gene: NA
j_gene: TRBJ1-2
abundance: NA
CDR3nt: TGTGCCAGCAGCATGAACGGCCCCGGGTATGGCTACACCTTC
CDR3aa: CASSMNGPGYGYTF

v_gene: TRBV6-6
d_gene: NA
j_gene: TRBJ2-4
abundance: NA
CDR3nt: TGTGCCAGCACCCCGGGGGATGGCAAAAACATTCAGTACTTC
CDR3aa: CASTPGDGKNIQYF